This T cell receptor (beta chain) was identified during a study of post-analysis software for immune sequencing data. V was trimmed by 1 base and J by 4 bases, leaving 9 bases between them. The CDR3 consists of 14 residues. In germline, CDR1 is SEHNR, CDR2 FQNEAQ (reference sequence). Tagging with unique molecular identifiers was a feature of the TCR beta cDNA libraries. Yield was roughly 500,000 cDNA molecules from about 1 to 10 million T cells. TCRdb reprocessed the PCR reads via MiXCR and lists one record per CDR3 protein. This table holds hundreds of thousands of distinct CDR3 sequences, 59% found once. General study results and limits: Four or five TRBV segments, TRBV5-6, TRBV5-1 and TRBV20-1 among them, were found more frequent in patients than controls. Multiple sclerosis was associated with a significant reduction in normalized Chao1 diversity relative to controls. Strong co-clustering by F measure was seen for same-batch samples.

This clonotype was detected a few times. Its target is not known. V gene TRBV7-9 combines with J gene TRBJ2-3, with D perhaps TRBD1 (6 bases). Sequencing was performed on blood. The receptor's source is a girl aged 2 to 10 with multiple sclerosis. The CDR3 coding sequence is TGTGCCAGCAGCTTAGTACAGGGCCCAGATACGCAGTATTTT. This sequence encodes CASSLVQGPDTQYF.